One and the same sample provided the 26 T cell receptor beta chains below, sequenced in a study of blood T cells in healthy people across ages. The authors ran a second PCR of roughly 6 to 11 cycles using a sample-barcoded 5' primer and a J-beta primer mix. TCRdb reprocessed the 5' RACE reads via MiXCR and lists one record per CDR3 protein. Of 650,000 to 800,000 distinct CDR3 sequences listed, 45% to 60% were seen once; the top ten hold about 14%. Input material: blood. The receptors shown here come from an elderly woman in good health.

This clonotype was found many times. V is TRBV15 and J is TRBJ2-1; D perhaps matches TRBD2 (6 bases). From germline, CDR1 is LNHNV and CDR2 YYDKDF (reference sequence). This CDR3 spans 17 amino acids. V was pared by 5 bases and J by 0 bases, with 17 bases between. Here the CDR3 DNA reads TGTGCCACCAGCGCACACCTAGCGCCGAGCTCCTACAATGAGCAGTTCTTC. It encodes CATSAHLAPSSYNEQFF.

This clonotype appeared a few times. The chain recombines TRBV6-5 with TRBJ2-1; 13 bases match TRBD2. CDR1 is MNHEY and CDR2 is SVGAGI in the germline V gene. Trimming removed 4 bases from V and 10 bases from J; junction bases left unmatched: 7. The CDR3 loop spans 15 amino acids. CDR3 coding DNA: TGTGCCAGCAGTTCCTACGGACTAGCGGGGGACGAGCAGTTCTTC. Translation gives CASSSYGLAGDEQFF.

For this clonotype: A much larger clonotype is one base distant, so this may be a read error. The chain combines TRBV5-1 with TRBJ2-1; D call uncertain. Deletions cut 4 bases from V and 7 bases from J, with 18 bases between. In germline, CDR1 is SGHRS, CDR2 YFSETQ. The CDR3 runs 15 residues. CDR3 sequence: CASSLPDNQVNEQFF. The CDR3 DNA is TGCGCCAGCAGCCTCCCCGACAACCAAGTAAATGAGCAGTTCTTC.

This clonotype was detected a few times. CDR3 in DNA: TGTGCCAGCAGCTCGCAGCGGCACACCAACTATGGCTACACCTTC. Residues: CASSSQRHTNYGYTF. This chain uses TRBV5-5 with TRBJ1-2; D ambiguous. The CDR3 length is 15 residues. The germline V gene has CDR1 SGHKS and CDR2 YYEKEE (reference sequence). V was shortened by 3 bases and J by 2 bases, with 14 bases between the two germline ends.

CDR3 residues: CASSFPGQGAYEQYF. As DNA, the CDR3 is TGTGCCAGCAGCTTTCCGGGACAGGGTGCGTACGAGCAGTACTTC. The rearrangement uses TRBV11-2 and TRBJ2-7; 9 positions agree with TRBD1. Trimming cost V 3 bases and J 4 bases; bases outside gene matches: 7. The CDR3 totals 15 residues. The V gene's germline CDR1 is SGHAT and CDR2 FQNNGV.

In this sample, this clonotype turned up many times. The V and J genes are TRBV6-6 and TRBJ2-7, with TRBD1 matching over 7 bases. This CDR3 is 14 amino acids long. CDR1 and CDR2 from the germline V gene are MNHNY and SVGAGI (reference sequence). Germline trimming cut 6 bases from V and 4 bases from J; bases unmatched to any gene: 9. The DNA of the CDR3 is TGTGCCAGCAGCCCCCGACAGGGCTATTACGAGCAGTACTTC. Its protein product is CASSPRQGYYEQYF.

Note on this clonotype: This could be a read error, since a much larger clone is one nucleotide away. V and J are TRBV12-3 or TRBV12-4 and TRBJ1-2; D is possibly TRBD1 (6 bases). Trimming removed 5 bases at V and 5 bases at J, with 6 bases between. This CDR3 has 11 residues. The CDR3 DNA is TGTGCCAGCAGTGGACAGTATGGCTACACCTTC. It is translated as CASSGQYGYTF.

This clonotype was picked up many times. The rearrangement joins TRBV12-3 or TRBV12-4 to TRBJ2-5; TRBD2 matches 8 bases. CDR3 length: 17 amino acids. V lost 1 base to trimming and J lost 2 bases; unmatched junction nucleotides: 9. The CDR3 sequence is CASSLVRTGGWQETQYF. CDR3 coding DNA: TGTGCCAGCAGTTTAGTTCGAACGGGGGGGTGGCAAGAGACCCAGTACTTC.

The rearrangement links TRBV21-1 to TRBJ2-1; the D call of TRBD2 is as the table states it, not checked on the DNA. TRBV21-1 is given as a pseudogene. The CDR3 has 17 residues. CDR3 in amino acids: CASSERGIAQGYNEQFF. CDR3 nucleotides: TGTGCCAGCAGCGAAAGAGGGATAGCCCAGGGTTACAATGAGCAGTTCTTC.

This chain links TRBV5-6 with TRBJ2-3; TRBD2 agrees at 7 bases. The germline V gene encodes CDR1 SGHDT and CDR2 YYEEEE. With 1 base clipped from V and 1 base from J, the junction kept 9 bases outside the gene matches. The CDR3 length is 17 residues. As DNA, the CDR3 is TGTGCCAGCAGCTTGTACCCCCTAGCGGCCCGCACAGATACGCAGTATTTT. Translation: CASSLYPLAARTDTQYF.

The chain joins TRBV5-1 to TRBJ2-5; D gene unclear. This CDR3 contains 15 residues. In germline, CDR1 is SGHRS, CDR2 YFSETQ. The germline V and J ends were trimmed by 1 base and 0 bases, with 10 bases remaining between them. In nucleotides, the CDR3 is TGCGCCAGCAGCTTGCAGACGGAGTACCAAGAGACCCAGTACTTC. Translated: CASSLQTEYQETQYF.

This clonotype was seen ten or more times. This chain links TRBV25-1 with TRBJ2-1, with 10 bases aligning to TRBD2. Germline CDR1 and CDR2: MGHDK and SYGVNS. The CDR3 loop spans 15 amino acids. Losses at the gene ends were 1 base for V and 5 bases for J; bases not matched to a gene: 2. DNA for the CDR3: TGTGCCAGCAGTGAATTAAGCGGGAGGGACAATGAGCAGTTCTTC. Protein sequence: CASSELSGRDNEQFF.

This clonotype has a handful of counts. This chain joins TRBV27 and TRBJ1-1, with D perhaps TRBD1 (5 bases). Deletions cut 7 bases from V and 0 bases from J, with 9 bases between. There are 13 residues in the CDR3. Germline CDR1 reads MNHEY; CDR2 reads SMNVEV (reference sequence). The CDR3 sequence is CASKGTMNTEAFF. The DNA for the CDR3 is TGTGCCAGCAAGGGGACCATGAACACTGAAGCTTTCTTT.

The CDR3 coding sequence is TGCAGTGCAGGGACTCTCTACGGGAATGAGCAGTTCTTC. Translation: CSAGTLYGNEQFF. The V and J genes are TRBV20-1 and TRBJ2-1; weak D call: TRBD2 (6 bases). Trimming left V 6 bases short and J 7 bases short, with 16 bases between. Germline V gives CDR1 DFQATT, CDR2 SNEGSKA (reference sequence). The CDR3 is made up of 13 amino acids.

Notes on this clonotype: Being one base from a much bigger clone, this may be a read error. The chain employs TRBV7-2 and TRBJ1-5; TRBD1 is a possible D gene (5 bases). Trimming took off 6 bases at V and 4 bases at J, with 10 bases between the two ends. Germline-derived CDR1 and CDR2 are SGHTA and FQGNSA. CDR3 length equals 13 residues. The chain's CDR3 is CASRSPGNQPQHF. The CDR3 region has the DNA TGTGCCAGCAGATCTCCAGGGAATCAGCCCCAGCATTTT.

This clonotype turned up a few times. V is TRBV30 and J is TRBJ2-1; D uncertain. Germline assignment: CDR1 GTSNPN and CDR2 SVGIG (reference sequence). Trimming took 0 bases from V and 10 from J, leaving 10 bases between them. The CDR3 is 12 residues long. CDR3 DNA: TGTGCCTGGAGTGTACGTCGGCGGGAGCAGTTCTTC. Its protein product is CAWSVRRREQFF.

V usage is TRBV7-3 and J usage is TRBJ2-3; TRBD2 aligns across 8 bases. Germline V CDR1 and CDR2: SGHTA, FQGTGA. The junction had 2 bases not matched to a gene; V was cut back by 4 bases and J by 2 bases. The CDR3 covers 14 residues. The DNA for the CDR3 is TGTGCCAGCAGCTCGGGACTAGTCACAGATACGCAGTATTTT. This encodes CASSSGLVTDTQYF.

This sequence joins TRBV12-3 or TRBV12-4 and TRBJ2-3, with 8 bases fitting TRBD2. The trim removed 3 bases at V and 4 bases at J, leaving 6 bases unmatched. The CDR3 is made up of 15 amino acids. CDR3 bases: TGTGCCAGCAGTTTTGTAGCGGGGAGGGCAGATACGCAGTATTTT. Amino acid sequence: CASSFVAGRADTQYF.

In regard to this clonotype: A single base separates this from a much larger clone, so it may be a read error. V gene TRBV7-2 combines with J gene TRBJ2-7; a possible D gene is TRBD2 (5 bases). Per germline, CDR1 SGHTA and CDR2 FQGNSA. The germline V and J ends were trimmed by 4 bases and 7 bases, with 17 bases remaining between them. The CDR3 covers 14 residues. The CDR3 spells CASSSGLSPTEQYF. The CDR3 DNA sequence: TGTGCCAGCAGCTCCGGACTGTCCCCGACTGAGCAGTACTTC.

The J gene is TRBJ2-2, the V gene TRBV29-1; D is undetermined. CDR1 and CDR2 (germline): SQVTM, ANQGSEA. The V end lost 3 bases, the J end lost 2 bases, and 4 bases lay between the germline ends. This CDR3 is 12 amino acids long. The CDR3 is CSVDGNTGELFF. Here the CDR3 DNA reads TGCAGCGTTGACGGCAACACCGGGGAGCTGTTTTTT.

V and J are TRBV14 and TRBJ1-2; TRBD1 matches 7 bases. The CDR3 consists of 14 residues. The germline V gene encodes CDR1 SGHDN and CDR2 FVKESK. The junction had 7 bases not matched to a gene; V was cut back by 1 base and J by 8 bases. The chain's CDR3 is CASSQATYRGGYTF. CDR3 DNA sequence: TGTGCCAGCAGCCAAGCCACTTACAGGGGAGGCTACACCTTC.

The chain combines TRBV3-1 with TRBJ1-1; perhaps TRBD1 as D (5 bases). Germline values: CDR1 LGHDT, CDR2 YNNKEL (reference sequence). The CDR3 extends over 14 amino acids. The ends were cut back, 1 base at V and 7 bases at J, with 13 bases in the middle. Written as DNA, the CDR3 is TGTGCCAGCAGCCAAGGTGCTGGTAGGGGTGAAGCTTTCTTT. Amino acid sequence: CASSQGAGRGEAFF.

The gene calls are TRBV2 and TRBJ2-1; 15 nucleotides match TRBD2. Per the germline V gene, CDR1 is SNHLY and CDR2 is FYNNEI. The CDR3 length is 16 residues. J lost 5 bases, V lost 6 bases, and 5 bases had no gene match. CDR3 region: CASSGTSGRLDNEQFF. CDR3 coding DNA: TGTGCCAGCAGCGGGACTAGCGGGAGGTTAGACAATGAGCAGTTCTTC.

The chain combines TRBV5-1 with TRBJ2-3; 10 nucleotides line up with TRBD1. The CDR3 spans 16 residues. V trimming: 7 bases; J trimming: 5 bases; junction bases outside the gene matches: 13. The germline gives CDR1 SGHRS, CDR2 YFSETQ. CDR3 in amino acids: CASRQRTGGRGDTQYF. CDR3 coding DNA: TGCGCCAGCCGGCAGAGGACAGGGGGTCGGGGAGATACGCAGTATTTT.

This clonotype was detected ten times or more. V usage is TRBV12-3 or TRBV12-4 and J usage is TRBJ2-1; 9 nucleotides agree with TRBD2. The CDR3 spans 20 residues. The ends lost 1 base at V and 3 bases at J; junction bases unmatched: 16. The CDR3 is CASSLVWEGSGRRGYNEQFF. CDR3 sequence (DNA): TGTGCCAGCAGTTTAGTGTGGGAGGGTAGCGGGAGACGGGGCTACAATGAGCAGTTCTTC.

This clonotype appeared many times. The chain combines TRBV21-1 with TRBJ2-5; the table's TRBD1 call for D was not verified on the DNA. TRBV21-1 is designated a pseudogene. The CDR3 extends over 14 amino acids. The CDR3 DNA follows: TGTGCCAGCAGCGCCCGGGACAGGGAAGAGACCCAGTACTTC. As protein: CASSARDREETQYF.